In this sample, the clone carrying this T cell receptor (beta chain) turned up many times. Its antigen remains unknown. The record originates from a study of early T cells in non-severe SARS-CoV-2 infection. Looking at the study overall: The sequenced material was bulk RNA from unsorted whole blood, and its chains were unpaired.

Study-wide results and limits: Matching results from VDJdb favored anti-spike CD8 responses, leaving private and CD4 specificities undetected.

Unique molecular identifiers (one per individual cDNA molecule) were attached. A single record per CDR3 protein comes from TCRdb applying MiXCR to the 5' RACE reads. In the table there are 70,000 to 95,000 distinct CDR3 sequences, roughly 15% of which are singletons. The CDR3 covers 14 residues. Germline CDR1 MNHEY, CDR2 SMNVEV (reference sequence). V was clipped by 0 bases and J by 4 bases, with 9 bases between them. Sample: whole blood. This chain uses TRBV27 with TRBJ2-5; a possible D gene is TRBD1 (5 bases). The TCR sequence derives from an adult who was a healthcare worker with PCR-confirmed SARS-CoV-2 infection or an uninfected control (not recorded which). CDR3 region: CASSLSAGSETQYF. DNA for the CDR3: TGTGCCAGCAGTTTATCGGCAGGGTCAGAGACCCAGTACTTC.